The sequence of this TCR beta chain was determined in a study of cytomegalovirus exposure and HLA in healthy donors. In the study overall: The study's early data release held approximately 91 million unique TCRs from HLA-typed donors. Study results and caveats: Follow-up analysis later connected one missense variant in DCLRE1C with trimming of TCR beta V- and J-genes. Common viral pathogens seemed to be connected with several of the most significant clusters, according to a later analysis. The study listed under 200 cytomegalovirus-associated TCR beta chains.

PCR used 60 Vbeta primers and 13 Jbeta primers. Using immunoSEQ multiplex PCR, the repertoire was profiled, and TCRdb retains in-frame clones only, with some absent. The sample consists of around 97,000 clones, roughly 70% of them appearing once. Notes on this clone: What it recognizes is unknown.

Sequencing was done on a sample of PBMCs. The clonotype was recovered from a woman aged 50 to 60 in good health and CMV-seronegative.

Here the CDR3 reads CASSQVAGGPDEQFF. CDR3 DNA: TGCGCCAGCAGCCAAGTAGCGGGAGGGCCGGATGAGCAGTTCTTC. The chain is built from TRBV4-1 and TRBJ2-1, with 11 positions matching TRBD2. V lost 1 base, J lost 8 bases, and 4 bases stayed unmatched. The CDR3 sequence is 15 residues long. The germline CDR1 and CDR2 sequences are MGHRA and YSYEKL.